Below, one TCR beta chain is given with its context. In the original workflow: The authors estimated nucleated cell counts from reference gene primer amplification. Profiling relied on immunoSEQ multiplex PCR, and the TCRdb table lists in-frame clones only, not all of them. V and J calls and clone size are copied from that table; D and trimming were computed from the DNA. Of about 150,000 clones listed, approximately 80% are singletons. The CDR3 length is 16 residues. V was pared by 7 bases and J by 0 bases, with 15 bases between. Germline assignment: CDR1 SGHAT and CDR2 FQNNGV. These data are taken from a study of blood T cell repertoires in COVID-19. Study in general: The United States, Italy and Spain provided the acute and convalescent COVID-19 samples. PBMCs, B-cell-depleted T cells, or T cells provided the cDNA or gDNA that made up the material.

During active infection, Seattle patients enrolled and were then monitored through disease. The source of this sequence is an older woman with COVID-19, enrolled during active disease. The chain employs TRBV11-2 and TRBJ2-2; tentative D call: TRBD2 (5 bases). Sequenced material: peripheral blood. The CDR3 nucleotides read TGTGCCAGCAACTCGGGATGGGTTTCGAACACCGGGGAGCTGTTTTTT. The encoded protein is CASNSGWVSNTGELFF.